The rows below give T cell receptor beta chains drawn from one sample of a study of cytomegalovirus exposure and HLA in healthy donors. Repertoires were generated with immunoSEQ multiplex PCR, while TCRdb's copy carries only in-frame clones and drops some. Among about 180,000 clones listed, around 80% were seen once. Sequenced input: PBMCs. The receptor set was obtained from a woman aged 40 to 50 in good health and CMV-seronegative. The CDR3 runs from the conserved cysteine through the conserved F or W. The D gene is left open where the match is weak. Expanded clones are given a class, and other clones once, few, many or no size at all.

abundance | d_gene | j_gene | v_gene | CDR3nt | CDR3aa
NA | NA | TRBJ2-7 | TRBV5-1 | TGCGCCAGCAGCTTGGCCGGGTTGGGGGCGCCTCCTTACGAGCAGTACTTC | CASSLAGLGAPPYEQYF
NA | NA | TRBJ2-1 | TRBV6-6 | TGTGCCAGCAGTTACTCTACAATCGAGCAGTTCTTC | CASSYSTIEQFF
NA | NA | TRBJ1-5 | TRBV21-1 | TGTGCCAGCAGCCCCTACCTTGGTGTAAGCAATCAGCCCCAGCATTTT | CASSPYLGVSNQPQHF
few | TRBD1 | TRBJ1-1 | TRBV29-1 | TGCAGCGTGGATGGGGGACAGGGGGCAAGAACTGAAGCTTTCTTT | CSVDGGQGARTEAFF
NA | NA | TRBJ2-7 | TRBV27 | TGTGCCAGCAGTCCCACCCTGGACGGGACCTACGAGCAGTACTTC | CASSPTLDGTYEQYF
NA | NA | TRBJ2-5 | TRBV28 | TGTGCCAGCAGTTTAGCAGGAGGGCTAGAGACCCAGTACTTC | CASSLAGGLETQYF
NA | TRBD2 | TRBJ2-5 | TRBV4-1 | TGCGCCAGCAGCATGCTAGCGGGATCGGAGACCCAGTACTTC | CASSMLAGSETQYF
NA | TRBD1 | TRBJ1-1 | TRBV27 | TGTGCCAGCACCCCGGGACAGAAGAACACTGAAGCTTTCTTT | CASTPGQKNTEAFF
NA | NA | TRBJ1-6 | TRBV27 | TGTGCCAGCAAGACGGGGAATTCACCCCTCCACTTT | CASKTGNSPLHF
NA | TRBD1 | TRBJ1-2 | TRBV18 | TGTGCCAGCTCTCCTGGACAGGGTGACTATGGCTACACCTTC | CASSPGQGDYGYTF
NA | TRBD2 | TRBJ2-7 | TRBV18 | TGTGCCAGCTCACCTCGTCAGGGACTAGCGGGGGGCTCTCTGTACGAGCAGTACTTC | CASSPRQGLAGGSLYEQYF
NA | TRBD1 | TRBJ1-1 | TRBV19 | TGTGCCAGTAGTTTGGGGACAGACTTGAACACTGAAGCTTTCTTT | CASSLGTDLNTEAFF
few | NA | TRBJ2-2 | TRBV4-1 | TGCGCCAGCAGCCAAATCAAGGGGACCGGGGAGCTGTTTTTT | CASSQIKGTGELFF
NA | NA | TRBJ2-7 | TRBV2 | TGTGCCAGCAGTGTCACAGGTCCCGCCTACGAGCAGTACTTC | CASSVTGPAYEQYF
NA | NA | TRBJ2-3 | TRBV27 | TGTGCCAGCGGGCTCGCCGGCGGGGATTCAAGCACAGATACGCAGTATTTT | CASGLAGGDSSTDTQYF
NA | TRBD1 | TRBJ2-3 | TRBV6-5 | TGTGCCAGCAGTTACTCGACTTGGACAGGGGGAGATACGCAGTATTTT | CASSYSTWTGGDTQYF
NA | NA | TRBJ2-4 | TRBV21-1 | TGTGCCAGCAGCGCTAGGGGGGGGGAATCCAAAAACATTCAGTACTTC | CASSARGGESKNIQYF
NA | NA | TRBJ2-1 | TRBV5-1 | TGCGCCAGCAGCCCTGGAGTTTACTCCTACAATGAGCAGTTCTTC | CASSPGVYSYNEQFF
NA | TRBD1 | TRBJ1-1 | TRBV18 | TGTGCCAGCTCACCGGCAGGGGGCTCCGCTGAAGCTTTCTTT | CASSPAGGSAEAFF
NA | NA | TRBJ1-2 | TRBV27 | TGTGCCAGCAGTTTGGCCCAAGGGGCATATGGCTACACCTTC | CASSLAQGAYGYTF
NA | TRBD1 | TRBJ1-3 | TRBV7-8 | TGTGCCAGCAGACCAACAGGGGGAGGAAACACCATATATTTT | CASRPTGGGNTIYF
NA | TRBD2 | TRBJ2-1 | TRBV29-1 | TGCAGCGTTGTGAGTAGCGGGAGGGCCATGGGCAATGAGCAGTTCTTC | CSVVSSGRAMGNEQFF
NA | NA | TRBJ2-7 | TRBV30 | TGTGCCTGGAGTGTGGGCCCAGACCGTTACTACGAGCAGTACTTC | CAWSVGPDRYYEQYF
NA | NA | TRBJ2-5 | TRBV7-7 | TGTGCTAGCAGCTTAGCCCCATTACAGGGTAGGGGAGAGACCCAGTACTTC | CASSLAPLQGRGETQYF
NA | NA | TRBJ1-1 | TRBV6-1 | TGTGCCAGCAGTGAATGGAGGTATCGTGAAGCTTTCTTT | CASSEWRYREAFF
NA | NA | TRBJ1-2 | TRBV9 | TGTGCCAGCAGCGTAGGACACTTAGAGGGCTACACCTTC | CASSVGHLEGYTF
NA | TRBD2 | TRBJ2-7 | TRBV5-1 | TGCGCCAGCAGCTGGGGACTAGCGGGGGGCGAGCAGTACTTC | CASSWGLAGGEQYF
NA | TRBD1 | TRBJ1-1 | TRBV19 | TGTGCCAGTAGTATACTCCGGGACAGGGGCATGAACACTGAAGCTTTCTTT | CASSILRDRGMNTEAFF
NA | TRBD2 | TRBJ2-3 | TRBV18 | TGTGCCAGCTCACCCCCTAGCGGGGGGCTCACAGATACGCAGTATTTT | CASSPPSGGLTDTQYF